The rows below give T cell receptor beta chains drawn from one sample of a study of identical twins. TCRdb redid the calling of the 5' RACE reads with MiXCR, one entry per CDR3 protein. The sample contains about 700,000 distinct CDR3 sequences, around 6.1% of which appear only once. Sequencing input: naive T cells sorted from blood. Receptor source: a man aged 18-30 years in good health. Each CDR3 is given without its conserved first and last residue.

v_call: TRBV7-2; cdr3_aa: ASSFGPGSGAKNIQY
v_call: TRBV5-4; cdr3_aa: ASSRGLAGDTGELF
v_call: TRBV7-3; cdr3_aa: ASSLGTIPPGELF
v_call: TRBV25-1; cdr3_aa: ASSEDWTGVAGNQPQH
v_call: TRBV6-2/TRBV6-3; cdr3_aa: ATGQSKNIQY
v_call: TRBV5-1; cdr3_aa: ASSWGLLAGYTGELF
v_call: TRBV12-3/TRBV12-4; cdr3_aa: ASSGLQGGEQY
v_call: TRBV6-2/TRBV6-3; cdr3_aa: ASSYSPAGLKSYNEQF
v_call: TRBV24-1; cdr3_aa: ATSDSGTDYNNEQF
v_call: TRBV2; cdr3_aa: ASAPTRTSETQY
v_call: TRBV30; cdr3_aa: AWIQGPNTGELF
v_call: TRBV10-1; cdr3_aa: ASSDPWDRGQETQY
v_call: TRBV12-3/TRBV12-4; cdr3_aa: ASNPGQGATGELF
v_call: TRBV15; cdr3_aa: ATSFKSFGTGVTTNEKLF
v_call: TRBV27; cdr3_aa: ASSFEQSGQPQH
v_call: TRBV4-1; cdr3_aa: ASSQLQGNIQY
v_call: TRBV4-3; cdr3_aa: ASSQQPPDLSYNEQF
v_call: TRBV20-1; cdr3_aa: SARDARTNTDTQY
v_call: TRBV29-1; cdr3_aa: SVRVMDTEAF
v_call: TRBV5-1; cdr3_aa: ASSLASGDNEKLF
v_call: TRBV24-1; cdr3_aa: ATSAPGTEYTGELF
v_call: TRBV15; cdr3_aa: ATSRDRHPGANVLT
v_call: TRBV7-2; cdr3_aa: ASSWDSLEQF
v_call: TRBV19; cdr3_aa: ASSISGRNPGELF
v_call: TRBV20-1; cdr3_aa: SARQMIQETQY
v_call: TRBV6-2/TRBV6-3; cdr3_aa: ASSPETGLTGTDTQY
v_call: TRBV11-2; cdr3_aa: ASSRGTRETQY
v_call: TRBV6-5; cdr3_aa: ASSYQGGNTEAF
v_call: TRBV6-1; cdr3_aa: ASSGQDPDTQY
v_call: TRBV27; cdr3_aa: ASSSLFNTEAF
v_call: TRBV18; cdr3_aa: ASSTAPGTKPLDTQY
v_call: TRBV24-1; cdr3_aa: ATGPPNTGELF
v_call: TRBV20-1; cdr3_aa: SAREVAGANEQF
v_call: TRBV3-1; cdr3_aa: ASSQASDYQPQH
v_call: TRBV5-1; cdr3_aa: ASTSSKSSYGYT
v_call: TRBV14; cdr3_aa: ASSQDRNGGGYGYT
v_call: TRBV5-1; cdr3_aa: ASSSKREESSGELF
v_call: TRBV7-9; cdr3_aa: ASSSREYYEQY
v_call: TRBV24-1; cdr3_aa: ATSDSGLAGVEGLLNEQF
v_call: TRBV12-3/TRBV12-4; cdr3_aa: ASSTSGRAPY
v_call: TRBV5-1; cdr3_aa: ASNPEGADTEAF
v_call: TRBV9; cdr3_aa: ASSPGNEKLF